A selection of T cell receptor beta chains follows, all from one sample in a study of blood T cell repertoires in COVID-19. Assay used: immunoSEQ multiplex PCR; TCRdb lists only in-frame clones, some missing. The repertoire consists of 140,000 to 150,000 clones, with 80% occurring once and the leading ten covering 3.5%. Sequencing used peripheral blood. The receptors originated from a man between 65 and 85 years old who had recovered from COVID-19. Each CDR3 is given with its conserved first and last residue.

CDR3: CASSKGDRGRNQPQHF; J: TRBJ1-5; V: TRBV21-1
CDR3: CASRGLAGRGGTQYF; J: TRBJ2-3; V: TRBV27
CDR3: CASSLSVNTEAFF; J: TRBJ1-1; V: TRBV7-3
CDR3: CASSPDPPGSGDTIYF; J: TRBJ1-3; V: TRBV18
CDR3: CASSSTQGSWTDTQYF; J: TRBJ2-3; V: TRBV7-9
CDR3: CASSQGTEGTQYF; J: TRBJ2-5; V: TRBV3-1/TRBV3-2
CDR3: CASSLVGGIVSSEQFF; J: TRBJ2-1; V: TRBV11-2
CDR3: CATEGLAGATDTQYF; J: TRBJ2-3; V: TRBV7-9
CDR3: CASSLNPYSNTQYF; J: TRBJ2-3; V: TRBV7-2
CDR3: CASSLVWGPRRETQYF; J: TRBJ2-5; V: TRBV7-9
CDR3: CASRGQGMSYNEQFF; J: TRBJ2-1; V: TRBV6-6
CDR3: CASSQGQYNEQFF; J: TRBJ2-1; V: TRBV4-1
CDR3: CASSFQDRDTEAFF; J: TRBJ1-1; V: TRBV5-1
CDR3: CASSLFLGQGTGELFF; J: TRBJ2-2; V: TRBV5-1
CDR3: CASSDQGAGELFF; J: TRBJ2-2; V: TRBV9
CDR3: CASSIQGSNTGELFF; J: TRBJ2-2; V: TRBV2
CDR3: CACPSSGRTDTQYF; J: TRBJ2-3; V: TRBV30
CDR3: CASSGTSGLTDTQYF; J: TRBJ2-3; V: TRBV18
CDR3: CASSAGTATRRYFNEQFF; J: TRBJ2-1; V: TRBV10-1
CDR3: CASLGLNTEAFF; J: TRBJ1-1; V: TRBV5-1
CDR3: CASSIGGYEQYF; J: TRBJ2-7; V: TRBV19
CDR3: CASSKGQGPNYGYTF; J: TRBJ1-2; V: TRBV2
CDR3: CATFLGGEYEQYF; J: TRBJ2-7; V: TRBV6-5
CDR3: CASSLVGGRNDQPQHF; J: TRBJ1-5; V: TRBV7-2
CDR3: CASSLKGPQGSVFF; J: TRBJ2-2; V: TRBV5-4
CDR3: CASEGQGGYEQYF; J: TRBJ2-7; V: TRBV25-1
CDR3: CASSQDPSGSVEQFF; J: TRBJ2-1; V: TRBV4-3
CDR3: CASSIYRGEIYNEQFF; J: TRBJ2-1; V: TRBV19
CDR3: CSVIPASGSYEQYF; J: TRBJ2-7; V: TRBV29-1
CDR3: CASSLLLDYEQYF; J: TRBJ2-7; V: TRBV7-2
CDR3: CASNPGQGSLEQYF; J: TRBJ2-7; V: TRBV2
CDR3: CASSLAGPYEQYF; J: TRBJ2-7; V: TRBV12-3/TRBV12-4
CDR3: CASSGGSGNTIYF; J: TRBJ1-3; V: TRBV7-9
CDR3: CASGLGYGTGAFNQPQHF; J: TRBJ1-5; V: TRBV12-5
CDR3: CASSPGGLNYGYTF; J: TRBJ1-2; V: TRBV6-5
CDR3: CAWRDGRVRETQYF; J: TRBJ2-5; V: TRBV30
CDR3: CASSITTTLQDEQFF; J: TRBJ2-1; V: TRBV19
CDR3: CASSLLAGGPNEQFF; J: TRBJ2-1; V: TRBV7-6
CDR3: CASSLMGRYEQYF; J: TRBJ2-7; V: TRBV13
CDR3: CASSQGGPNEQYF; J: TRBJ2-7; V: TRBV3-1/TRBV3-2
CDR3: CASSYRQGGAGELFF; J: TRBJ2-2; V: TRBV6-2/TRBV6-3
CDR3: CASSSGTERLYGYTF; J: TRBJ1-2; V: TRBV5-4
CDR3: CASSPRGSAEAYEQYF; J: TRBJ2-7; V: TRBV9
CDR3: CASRGQGPDPFF; J: TRBJ1-3; V: TRBV19
CDR3: CASSDRSRESEAFF; J: TRBJ1-1; V: TRBV10-2
CDR3: CASSESRLLTGELFF; J: TRBJ2-2; V: TRBV10-1
CDR3: CASSRGSRGQSNTGELFF; J: TRBJ2-2; V: TRBV5-4
CDR3: CASSEATGGRSPLHF; J: TRBJ1-6; V: TRBV2
CDR3: CAISGFAGGATGELFF; J: TRBJ2-2; V: TRBV10-3
CDR3: CSASSLASGRSSYEQYF; J: TRBJ2-7; V: TRBV20-1
CDR3: CASTNEDNSPLHF; J: TRBJ1-6; V: TRBV2
CDR3: CTSSQGGAGSSYEQYF; J: TRBJ2-7; V: TRBV1
CDR3: CASSVTGASNQPQHF; J: TRBJ1-5; V: TRBV19